This TCR beta chain was identified in a study of radiation and T cells in renal cell carcinoma. Study summary: Nephrectomy followed 15 Gy stereotactic body radiation by 4 weeks.

Time point: blood 2 weeks post-SBRT. Treatment: 15 Gy SBRT to primary tumor, nephrectomy 4 weeks later. Germline V gives CDR1 LNHDA, CDR2 SQIVND (reference sequence). With 1 base removed from V and 8 bases from J, the gap between germline ends came to 17 bases. The CDR3 covers 15 residues. Sequencing was performed with immunoSEQ multiplex PCR; in TCRdb, only in-frame clones are kept and a portion is missing. This sample has about 60,000 clones, with 70% to 80% found just once. The chain combines TRBV19 with TRBJ1-2, with D maybe TRBD1 (5 bases). The material sequenced was blood, taken from a patient whose treatment included radiotherapy and nephrectomy. The sequence was obtained from a man in his sixties with renal cell carcinoma. The CDR3 sequence is CASSIGLQALRGYTF. In DNA form, the CDR3 reads TGTGCCAGTAGTATAGGTCTACAGGCTCTCAGGGGCTACACCTTC.